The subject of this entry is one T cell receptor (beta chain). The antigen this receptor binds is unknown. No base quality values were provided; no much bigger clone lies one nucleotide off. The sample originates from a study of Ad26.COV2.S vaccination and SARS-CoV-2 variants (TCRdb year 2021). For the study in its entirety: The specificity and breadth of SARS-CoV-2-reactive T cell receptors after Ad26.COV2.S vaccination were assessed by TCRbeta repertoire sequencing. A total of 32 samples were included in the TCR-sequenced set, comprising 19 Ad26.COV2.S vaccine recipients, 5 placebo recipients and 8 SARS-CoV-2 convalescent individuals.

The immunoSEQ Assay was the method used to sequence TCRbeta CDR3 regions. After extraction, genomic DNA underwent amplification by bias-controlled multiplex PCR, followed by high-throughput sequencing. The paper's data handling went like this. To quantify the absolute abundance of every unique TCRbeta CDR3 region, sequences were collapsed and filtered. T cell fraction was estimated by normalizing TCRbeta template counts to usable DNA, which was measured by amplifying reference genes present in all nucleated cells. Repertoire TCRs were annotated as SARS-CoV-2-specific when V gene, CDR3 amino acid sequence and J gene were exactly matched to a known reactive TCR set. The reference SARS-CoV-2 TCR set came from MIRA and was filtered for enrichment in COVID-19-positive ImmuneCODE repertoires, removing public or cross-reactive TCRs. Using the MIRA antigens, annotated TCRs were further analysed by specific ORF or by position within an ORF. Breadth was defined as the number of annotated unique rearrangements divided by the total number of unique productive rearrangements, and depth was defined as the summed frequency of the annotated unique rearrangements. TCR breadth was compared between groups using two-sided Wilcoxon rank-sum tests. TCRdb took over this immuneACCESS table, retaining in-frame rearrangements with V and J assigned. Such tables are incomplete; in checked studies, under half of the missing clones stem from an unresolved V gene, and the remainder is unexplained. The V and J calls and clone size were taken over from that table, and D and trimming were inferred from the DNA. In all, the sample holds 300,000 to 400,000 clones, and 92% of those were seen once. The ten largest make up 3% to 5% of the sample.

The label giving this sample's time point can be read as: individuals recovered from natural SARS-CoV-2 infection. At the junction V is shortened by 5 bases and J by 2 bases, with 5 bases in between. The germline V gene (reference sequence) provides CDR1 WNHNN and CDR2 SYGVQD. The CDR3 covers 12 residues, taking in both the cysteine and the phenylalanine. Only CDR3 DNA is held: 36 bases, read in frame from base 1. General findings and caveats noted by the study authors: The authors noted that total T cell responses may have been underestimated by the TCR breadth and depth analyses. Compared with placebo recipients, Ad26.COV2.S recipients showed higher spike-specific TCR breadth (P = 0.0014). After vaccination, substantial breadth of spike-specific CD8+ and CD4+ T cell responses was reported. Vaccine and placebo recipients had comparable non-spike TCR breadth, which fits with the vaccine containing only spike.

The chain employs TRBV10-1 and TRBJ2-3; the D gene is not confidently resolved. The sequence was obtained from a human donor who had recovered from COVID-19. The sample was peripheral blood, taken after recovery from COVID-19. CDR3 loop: CASSPNTDTQYF. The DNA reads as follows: TGCGCCAGCAGTCCTAACACAGATACGCAGTATTTT.